The next 21 T cell receptor beta chains were all read from a single sample in a study of technical replicates of blood from a few donors. Repertoires were generated with immunoSEQ multiplex PCR, while TCRdb's copy carries only in-frame clones and drops some. The sample has under 90,000 clones, about 94% seen once. Sequenced material: T cells isolated from PBMCs. The receptors originated from a human donor in good health.

The chain recombines TRBV11-2 with TRBJ2-1, with D perhaps TRBD1 (5 bases). This CDR3 comprises 14 residues. The germline gives CDR1 SGHAT, CDR2 FQNNGV. The V gene lost 6 bases and the J gene lost 0 bases, with 9 bases spanning the gap. The CDR3 region has the DNA TGTGCCAGCAGTCGACAGAACTCCTACAATGAGCAGTTCTTC. It translates to CASSRQNSYNEQFF.

V gene TRBV5-5 combines with J gene TRBJ1-5, with 7 bases matching TRBD1. Per the germline V gene, CDR1 is SGHKS and CDR2 is YYEKEE (reference sequence). The ends lost 1 base at V and 6 bases at J; junction bases unmatched: 22. The CDR3 is made up of 20 amino acids. Here the CDR3 DNA reads TGTGCCAGCAGCTTGACCCTCCAGGGGGACATAGCAAATCGTGGTCAGCCCCAGCATTTT. Protein: CASSLTLQGDIANRGQPQHF.

The chain employs TRBV7-9 and TRBJ2-3; 11 bases are shared with TRBD2. CDR1 is SEHNR, CDR2 FQNEAQ, per germline (reference sequence). The CDR3 length is 19 residues. V lost 4 bases and J lost 0; bases outside the gene matches: 12. The CDR3 region is CASSSRTSGPYFSTDTQYF. CDR3 nucleotides: TGTGCCAGCAGCTCCCGGACTAGCGGGCCCTACTTTAGCACAGATACGCAGTATTTT. The variable domain in full, completed from reference TRBV7-9 and TRBJ2-3, reads DTGVSQNPRHKITKRGQNVTFRCDPISEHNRLYWYRQTLGQGPEFLTYFQNEAQLEKSRLLSDRFSAERPKGSFSTLEIQRTEQGDSAMYLCASSSRTSGPYFSTDTQYFGPGTRLTVL.

This clone has more than one count but fewer than ten. The chain joins TRBV9 to TRBJ2-5; 7 nucleotides line up with TRBD1. V lost 0 bases and J lost 7; bases outside the gene matches: 6. Germline-derived CDR1 and CDR2 are SGDLS and YYNGEE. The CDR3 loop spans 14 amino acids. This chain's CDR3 is CASSVVTGEGTQYF. CDR3 in DNA: TGTGCCAGCAGCGTAGTTACAGGGGAAGGGACCCAGTACTTC.

J is TRBJ2-7 and V is TRBV11-3, with D hard to call. The germline V gene has CDR1 SGHNT and CDR2 YENEEA. V was pared by 1 base and J by 0 bases, with 4 bases between. The CDR3 is made up of 13 amino acids. This CDR3 is CASSLALSYEQYF. DNA for the CDR3: TGTGCCAGCAGCTTAGCCCTCTCCTACGAGCAGTACTTC. Full variable domain (missing parts from reference TRBV11-3 and TRBJ2-7): EAGVVQSPRYKIIEKKQPVAFWCNPISGHNTLYWYLQNLGQGPELLIRYENEEAVDDSQLPKDRFSAERLKGVDSTLKIQPAELGDSAVYLCASSLALSYEQYFGPGTRLTVT.

The chain employs TRBV5-1 and TRBJ2-3; TRBD1 aligns across 8 bases. The CDR3 runs 15 residues. CDR1 SGHRS and CDR2 YFSETQ come from the germline V gene. Trimming cost V 0 bases and J 6 bases; bases outside gene matches: 6. The chain's CDR3 is CASSLDGTGSDTQYF. The CDR3 region has the DNA TGCGCCAGCAGCTTGGATGGGACAGGTTCGGATACGCAGTATTTT.

This clone has a handful of counts. The chain has TRBV29-1 and TRBJ1-1; a possible D gene is TRBD1 (5 bases). Trimming stripped 4 bases from V and 3 bases from J, with 12 bases between. The CDR3 extends over 13 amino acids. In germline, CDR1 is SQVTM, CDR2 ANQGSEA. This CDR3 reads CSVGPGLYTEAFF. CDR3 bases: TGCAGCGTTGGGCCAGGGTTGTACACTGAAGCTTTCTTT.

CDR3 protein: CASSMTGPQGAQYF. The CDR3 nucleotides are TGTGCCAGCAGTATGACGGGCCCCCAGGGGGCCCAGTACTTC. The rearrangement joins TRBV11-2 to TRBJ2-5; 7 bases are a match to TRBD1. CDR3 size: 14 residues. Per the germline V gene, CDR1 is SGHAT and CDR2 is FQNNGV. The J segment lost 9 bases and the V segment lost 6 bases, leaving 13 bases of the junction unmatched.

The chain recombines TRBV10-1 with TRBJ2-5; 11 bases align to TRBD1. Germline CDR1 reads WNHNN; CDR2 reads SYGVQD (reference sequence). This CDR3 contains 15 residues. V shed 5 bases, J shed 4 bases, and the junction held 6 bases outside the gene matches. CDR3 loop: CASSPDRGRGETQYF. The CDR3 region has the DNA TGCGCCAGCAGTCCGGACAGGGGGCGCGGAGAGACCCAGTACTTC.

The V and J genes are TRBV11-3 and TRBJ2-3, with 7 bases matching TRBD2. This CDR3 comprises 15 residues. Germline values: CDR1 SGHNT, CDR2 YENEEA. The V gene end was trimmed by 3 bases and the J gene end by 4 bases; junction bases not matched to a gene: 7. The CDR3 region has the DNA TGTGCCAGCAGCTTGTCGCAGGGAGGGGCAGATACGCAGTATTTT. Its translation: CASSLSQGGADTQYF. Supplemented by reference TRBV11-3 and TRBJ2-3, the full variable domain reads EAGVVQSPRYKIIEKKQPVAFWCNPISGHNTLYWYLQNLGQGPELLIRYENEEAVDDSQLPKDRFSAERLKGVDSTLKIQPAELGDSAVYLCASSLSQGGADTQYFGPGTRLTVL.

The J gene is TRBJ2-3, the V gene TRBV14; 9 nucleotides agree with TRBD2. The CDR3 covers 16 residues. The V gene end was trimmed by 4 bases and the J gene end by 0 bases; junction bases not matched to a gene: 5. From germline, CDR1 is SGHDN and CDR2 FVKESK. The CDR3 region has the DNA TGTGCCAGCAGCCTTCTAGCGGGGATTAGCACAGATACGCAGTATTTT. Translation: CASSLLAGISTDTQYF.

This rearrangement joins TRBV5-4 to TRBJ2-7, with 7 nucleotides matching TRBD1. This CDR3 has 16 residues. Unmatched junction bases numbered 12, after V lost 1 base and J lost 5 bases. CDR1 is SGHNT, CDR2 YYREEE, per germline (reference sequence). In DNA form, the CDR3 reads TGTGCCAGCAGCTTGAGTTTGGGGACAGAGAATAACGAGCAGTACTTC. It specifies CASSLSLGTENNEQYF. Using reference TRBV5-4 and TRBJ2-7 for the parts outside the CDR3, the full variable domain is ETGVTQSPTHLIKTRGQQVTLRCSSQSGHNTVSWYQQALGQGPQFIFQYYREEENGRGNFPPRFSGLQFPNYSSELNVNALELDDSALYLCASSLSLGTENNEQYFGPGTRLTVT.

V is TRBV4-1 and J is TRBJ2-2; 7 nucleotides line up with TRBD1. Germline assignment: CDR1 MGHRA and CDR2 YSYEKL. V trimming: 1 base; J trimming: 4 bases; junction bases outside the gene matches: 3. This CDR3 spans 15 amino acids. The CDR3 reads CASSQGTGATGELFF. CDR3 sequence (DNA): TGCGCCAGCAGCCAAGGAACAGGGGCCACCGGGGAGCTGTTTTTT.

This sequence joins TRBV28 and TRBJ1-5; D is unclear. The germline gives CDR1 MDHEN, CDR2 SYDVKM. This CDR3 is built from 13 residues. Trimming stripped 5 bases from V and 11 bases from J, with 16 bases between. The CDR3 DNA reads TGTGCCAGCAGTGACCGATCGGGAGGGACCCAGCATTTT. This codes for CASSDRSGGTQHF. Full variable domain (missing parts from reference TRBV28 and TRBJ1-5): DVKVTQSSRYLVKRTGEKVFLECVQDMDHENMFWYRQDPGLGLRLIYFSYDVKMKEKGDIPEGYSVSREKKERFSLILESASTNQTSMYLCASSDRSGGTQHFGDGTRLSIL.

This sequence joins TRBV10-1 and TRBJ2-7, with 8 bases fitting TRBD1. The length of the CDR3 is 15 residues. V trimming: 3 bases; J trimming: 2 bases; junction bases outside the gene matches: 6. The germline gives CDR1 WNHNN, CDR2 SYGVQD (reference sequence). The CDR3 sequence is CASSDAGQVTYEQYF. The CDR3 DNA is TGCGCCAGCAGTGACGCGGGACAGGTAACCTACGAGCAGTACTTC.

V is TRBV7-2 and J is TRBJ2-7; 7 bases fit TRBD1. The germline V gene has CDR1 SGHTA and CDR2 FQGNSA. This CDR3 is built from 19 residues. V shed 2 bases and J 0 bases; nucleotides not matched to a gene: 16. The chain's CDR3 is CASSLPGTENFRSSYEQYF. The CDR3 nucleotides are TGTGCCAGCAGCTTACCCGGGACAGAGAATTTCAGGAGCTCCTACGAGCAGTACTTC. The whole variable domain, filled in from reference TRBV7-2 and TRBJ2-7, reads GAGVSQSPSNKVTEKGKDVELRCDPISGHTALYWYRQSLGQGLEFLIYFQGNSAPDKSGLPSDRFSAERTGGSVSTLTIQRTQQEDSAVYLCASSLPGTENFRSSYEQYFGPGTRLTVT.

The rearrangement joins TRBV30 to TRBJ2-1, with 7 bases matching TRBD1. Trimming removed 4 bases from V and 0 bases from J; junction bases left unmatched: 6. The germline V gene encodes CDR1 GTSNPN and CDR2 SVGIG (reference sequence). The CDR3 sequence is 15 residues long. DNA of the CDR3: TGTGCCTGGACCACAGGGGCCCTCTCCTACAATGAGCAGTTCTTC. Amino acids: CAWTTGALSYNEQFF.

The chain combines TRBV5-6 with TRBJ2-7; 8 positions agree with TRBD2. Trimming cost V 4 bases and J 2 bases; bases outside gene matches: 11. Germline CDR1 is SGHDT and CDR2 is YYEEEE. This CDR3 is built from 16 residues. This chain's CDR3 is CASSGLGTAGAYEQYF. CDR3 nucleotide sequence: TGTGCCAGCAGCGGACTGGGCACAGCGGGAGCCTACGAGCAGTACTTC. The full variable domain, with the rest looked up from reference TRBV5-6 and TRBJ2-7, is DAGVTQSPTHLIKTRGQQVTLRCSPKSGHDTVSWYQQALGQGPQFIFQYYEEEERQRGNFPDRFSGHQFPNYSSELNVNALLLGDSALYLCASSGLGTAGAYEQYFGPGTRLTVT.

The chain couples TRBV7-9 to TRBJ2-5, with a possible D match to TRBD1 (5 bases). The CDR3 runs to 14 residues. V lost 5 bases and J lost 4, with 14 bases in between. Germline V lookup: CDR1 SEHNR, CDR2 FQNEAQ (reference sequence). The CDR3 protein is CASSPITQAETQYF. CDR3 in DNA: TGTGCCAGCAGCCCTATAACACAGGCAGAGACCCAGTACTTC. The whole variable domain, remainder taken from reference TRBV7-9 and TRBJ2-5, is DTGVSQNPRHKITKRGQNVTFRCDPISEHNRLYWYRQTLGQGPEFLTYFQNEAQLEKSRLLSDRFSAERPKGSFSTLEIQRTEQGDSAMYLCASSPITQAETQYFGPGTRLLVL.

The genes are TRBV28 and TRBJ1-5; D unresolved. Deletions cut 8 bases from V and 6 bases from J, with 14 bases between. CDR1 and CDR2 (germline): MDHEN, SYDVKM. The CDR3 covers 13 residues. CDR3 nucleotides: TGTGCCAGCGCCGAGGGTCGCGGTCAGCCCCAGCATTTT. Encoded protein: CASAEGRGQPQHF.

The chain uses TRBV5-4 and TRBJ2-7; D uncertain. CDR1 and CDR2 from the germline V gene are SGHNT and YYREEE (reference sequence). With 4 bases removed from V and 0 bases from J, the gap between germline ends came to 11 bases. This CDR3 has 14 residues. In nucleotides, the CDR3 is TGTGCCAGCAGCAAACCAGGAATCTCCTACGAGCAGTACTTC. It specifies CASSKPGISYEQYF. The complete variable domain, with remaining parts taken from reference TRBV5-4 and TRBJ2-7, reads ETGVTQSPTHLIKTRGQQVTLRCSSQSGHNTVSWYQQALGQGPQFIFQYYREEENGRGNFPPRFSGLQFPNYSSELNVNALELDDSALYLCASSKPGISYEQYFGPGTRLTVT.